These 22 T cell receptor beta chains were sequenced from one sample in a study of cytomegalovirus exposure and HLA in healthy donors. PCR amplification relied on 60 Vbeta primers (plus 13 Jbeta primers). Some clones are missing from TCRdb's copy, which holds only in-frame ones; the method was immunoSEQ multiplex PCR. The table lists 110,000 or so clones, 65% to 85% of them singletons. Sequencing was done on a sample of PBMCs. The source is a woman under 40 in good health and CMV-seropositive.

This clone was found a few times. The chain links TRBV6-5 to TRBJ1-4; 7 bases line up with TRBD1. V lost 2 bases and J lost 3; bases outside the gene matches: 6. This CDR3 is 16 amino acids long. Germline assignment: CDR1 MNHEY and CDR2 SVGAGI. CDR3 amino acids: CASSYESTGANEKLFF. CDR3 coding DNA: TGTGCCAGCAGTTACGAGAGCACAGGGGCTAATGAAAAACTGTTTTTT.

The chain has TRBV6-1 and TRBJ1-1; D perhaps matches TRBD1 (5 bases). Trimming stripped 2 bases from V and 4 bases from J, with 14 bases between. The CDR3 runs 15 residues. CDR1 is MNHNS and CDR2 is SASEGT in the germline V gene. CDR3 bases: TGTGCCAGCAGTGAAAGGCGGGGACTGAGCACTGAAGCTTTCTTT. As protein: CASSERRGLSTEAFF.

CDR3 loop: CASSESGVVGQYF. CDR3 nucleotides: TGTGCCAGCAGTGAGTCGGGAGTGGTGGGGCAGTACTTC. The chain joins TRBV2 to TRBJ2-7, with D perhaps matching TRBD2 (6 bases). The CDR3 extends over 13 amino acids. V was shortened by 3 bases and J by 9 bases, with 15 bases between the two germline ends. Germline loops: CDR1 SNHLY, CDR2 FYNNEI.

CDR3 DNA sequence: TGTGCCAGCAGTTTAAGTACAGGGGGTTATGGCTACACCTTC. Its translation is CASSLSTGGYGYTF. The gene calls are TRBV27 and TRBJ1-2, with 8 bases identical to TRBD1. The CDR3 has 14 residues. Germline lookup yields CDR1 MNHEY and CDR2 SMNVEV (reference sequence). The ends lost 2 bases at V and 5 bases at J; junction bases unmatched: 4.

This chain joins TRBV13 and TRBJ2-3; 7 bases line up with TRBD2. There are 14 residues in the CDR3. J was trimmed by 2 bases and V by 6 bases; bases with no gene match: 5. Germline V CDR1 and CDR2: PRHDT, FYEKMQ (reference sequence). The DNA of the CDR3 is TGTGCCAGCAGGACAGCGGGACCCACAGATACGCAGTATTTT. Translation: CASRTAGPTDTQYF.

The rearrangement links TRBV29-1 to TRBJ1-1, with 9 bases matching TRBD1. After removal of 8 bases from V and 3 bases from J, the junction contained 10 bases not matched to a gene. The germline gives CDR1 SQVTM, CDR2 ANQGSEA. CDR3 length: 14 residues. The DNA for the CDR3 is TGCAGCTCCGAAGGTAGACAGGGGGACACTGAAGCTTTCTTT. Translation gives CSSEGRQGDTEAFF.

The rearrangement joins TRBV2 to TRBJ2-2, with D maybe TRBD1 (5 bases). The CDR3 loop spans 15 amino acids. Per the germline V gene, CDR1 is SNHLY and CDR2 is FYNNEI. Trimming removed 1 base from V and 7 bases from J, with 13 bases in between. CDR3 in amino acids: CASSEGGRVNGELFF. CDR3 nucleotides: TGTGCCAGCAGTGAAGGCGGCAGGGTTAACGGGGAGCTGTTTTTT.

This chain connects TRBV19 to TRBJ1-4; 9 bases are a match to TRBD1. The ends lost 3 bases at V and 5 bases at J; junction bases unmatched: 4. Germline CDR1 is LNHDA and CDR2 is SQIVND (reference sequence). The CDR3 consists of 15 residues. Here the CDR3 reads CASSMRGQGNEKLFF. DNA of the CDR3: TGTGCCAGTAGTATGAGGGGACAGGGAAATGAAAAACTGTTTTTT.

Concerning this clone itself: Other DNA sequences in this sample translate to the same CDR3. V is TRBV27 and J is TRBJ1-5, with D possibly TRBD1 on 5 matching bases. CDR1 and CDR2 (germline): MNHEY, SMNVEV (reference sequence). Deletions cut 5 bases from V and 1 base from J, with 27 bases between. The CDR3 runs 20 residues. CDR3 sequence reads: CASSPEIWGEGIYSNQPQHF. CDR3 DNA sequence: TGTGCCAGCAGTCCCGAAATCTGGGGGGAGGGGATCTACAGCAATCAGCCCCAGCATTTT.

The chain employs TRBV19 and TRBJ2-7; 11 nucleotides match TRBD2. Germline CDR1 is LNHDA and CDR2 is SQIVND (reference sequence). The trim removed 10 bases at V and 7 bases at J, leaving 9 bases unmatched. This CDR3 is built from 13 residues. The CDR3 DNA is TGTGCCACCTCTAGCGGGAGGCCGTGGGAGCAGTACTTC. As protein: CATSSGRPWEQYF.

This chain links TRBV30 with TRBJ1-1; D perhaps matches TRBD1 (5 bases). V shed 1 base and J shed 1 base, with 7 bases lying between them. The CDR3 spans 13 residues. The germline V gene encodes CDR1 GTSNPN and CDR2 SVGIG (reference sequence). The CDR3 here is CAWSATGNTEAFF. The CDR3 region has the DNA TGTGCCTGGAGTGCCACAGGGAACACTGAAGCTTTCTTT. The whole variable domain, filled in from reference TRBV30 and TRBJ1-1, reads SQTIHQWPATLVQPVGSPLSLECTVEGTSNPNLYWYRQAAGRGLQLLFYSVGIGQISSEVPQNLSASRPQDRQFILSSKKLLLSDSGFYLCAWSATGNTEAFFGQGTRLTVV.

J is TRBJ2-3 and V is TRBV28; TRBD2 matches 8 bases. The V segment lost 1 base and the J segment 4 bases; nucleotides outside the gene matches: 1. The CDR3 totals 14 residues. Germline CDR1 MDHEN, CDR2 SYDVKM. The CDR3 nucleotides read TGTGCCAGCAGTTTATCGGGAGGGCCAGATACGCAGTATTTT. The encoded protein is CASSLSGGPDTQYF.

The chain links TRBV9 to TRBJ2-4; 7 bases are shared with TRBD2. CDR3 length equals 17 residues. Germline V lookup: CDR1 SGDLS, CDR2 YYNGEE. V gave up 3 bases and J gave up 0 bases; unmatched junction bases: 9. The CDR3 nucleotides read TGTGCCAGCAGCGGTGCGGGAGAGGTCTTAGCCAAAAACATTCAGTACTTC. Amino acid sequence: CASSGAGEVLAKNIQYF.

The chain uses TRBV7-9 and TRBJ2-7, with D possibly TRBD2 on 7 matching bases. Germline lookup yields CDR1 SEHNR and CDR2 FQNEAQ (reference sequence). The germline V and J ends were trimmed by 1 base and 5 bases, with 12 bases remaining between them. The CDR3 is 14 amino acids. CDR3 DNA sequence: TGTGCCAGCAGCTTAGACAGGGAGGGCGACGAGCAGTACTTC. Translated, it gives CASSLDREGDEQYF. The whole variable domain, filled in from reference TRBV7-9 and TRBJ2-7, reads DTGVSQNPRHKITKRGQNVTFRCDPISEHNRLYWYRQTLGQGPEFLTYFQNEAQLEKSRLLSDRFSAERPKGSFSTLEIQRTEQGDSAMYLCASSLDREGDEQYFGPGTRLTVT.

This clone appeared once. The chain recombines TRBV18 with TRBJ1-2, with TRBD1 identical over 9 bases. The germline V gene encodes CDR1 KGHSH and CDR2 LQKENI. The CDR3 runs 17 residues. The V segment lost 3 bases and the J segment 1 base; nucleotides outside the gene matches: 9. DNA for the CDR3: TGTGCCAGCTCACCTTCTGTCCCGGGACAGGGTAACTATGGCTACACCTTC. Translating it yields CASSPSVPGQGNYGYTF.

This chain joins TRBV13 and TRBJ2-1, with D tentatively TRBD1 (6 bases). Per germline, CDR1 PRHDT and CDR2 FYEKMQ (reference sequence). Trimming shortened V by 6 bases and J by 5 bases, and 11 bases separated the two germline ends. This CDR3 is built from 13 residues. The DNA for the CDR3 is TGTGCCAGCAGGTCCCGACAGGACAATGAGCAGTTCTTC. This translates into CASRSRQDNEQFF.

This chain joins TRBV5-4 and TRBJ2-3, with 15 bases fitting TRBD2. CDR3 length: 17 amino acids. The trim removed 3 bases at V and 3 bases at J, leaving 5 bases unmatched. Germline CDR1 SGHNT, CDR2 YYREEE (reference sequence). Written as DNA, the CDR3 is TGTGCCAGCAGCTCCCGGACTAGCGGGAGGGGTACAGATACGCAGTATTTT. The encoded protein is CASSSRTSGRGTDTQYF. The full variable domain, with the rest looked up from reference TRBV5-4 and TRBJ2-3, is ETGVTQSPTHLIKTRGQQVTLRCSSQSGHNTVSWYQQALGQGPQFIFQYYREEENGRGNFPPRFSGLQFPNYSSELNVNALELDDSALYLCASSSRTSGRGTDTQYFGPGTRLTVL.

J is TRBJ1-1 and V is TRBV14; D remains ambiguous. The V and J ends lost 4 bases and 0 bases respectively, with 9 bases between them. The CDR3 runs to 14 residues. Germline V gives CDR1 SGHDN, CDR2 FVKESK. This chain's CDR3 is CASSLLRVNTEAFF. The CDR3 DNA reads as TGTGCCAGCAGCCTGTTACGCGTGAACACTGAAGCTTTCTTT. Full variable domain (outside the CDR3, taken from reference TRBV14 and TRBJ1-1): EAGVTQFPSHSVIEKGQTVTLRCDPISGHDNLYWYRRVMGKEIKFLLHFVKESKQDESGMPNNRFLAERTGGTYSTLKVQPAELEDSGVYFCASSLLRVNTEAFFGQGTRLTVV.

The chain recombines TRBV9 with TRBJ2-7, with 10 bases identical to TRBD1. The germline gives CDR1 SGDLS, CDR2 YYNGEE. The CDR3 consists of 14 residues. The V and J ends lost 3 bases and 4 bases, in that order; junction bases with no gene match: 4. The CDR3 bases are TGTGCCAGCAGCGCGGGACAGGGGATTTACGAGCAGTACTTC. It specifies CASSAGQGIYEQYF.

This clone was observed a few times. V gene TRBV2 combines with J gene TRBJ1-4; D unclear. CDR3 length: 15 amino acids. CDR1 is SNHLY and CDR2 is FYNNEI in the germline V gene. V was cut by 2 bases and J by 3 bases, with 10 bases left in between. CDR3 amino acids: CASSELSLSNEKLFF. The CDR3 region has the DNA TGTGCCAGCAGTGAACTCTCCCTCTCTAATGAAAAACTGTTTTTT.

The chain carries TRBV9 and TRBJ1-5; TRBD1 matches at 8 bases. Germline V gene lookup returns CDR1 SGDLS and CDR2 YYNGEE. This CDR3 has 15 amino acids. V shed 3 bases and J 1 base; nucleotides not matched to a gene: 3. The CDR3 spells CASSAGQGSNQPQHF. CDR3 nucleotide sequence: TGTGCCAGCAGCGCCGGACAGGGAAGCAATCAGCCCCAGCATTTT.

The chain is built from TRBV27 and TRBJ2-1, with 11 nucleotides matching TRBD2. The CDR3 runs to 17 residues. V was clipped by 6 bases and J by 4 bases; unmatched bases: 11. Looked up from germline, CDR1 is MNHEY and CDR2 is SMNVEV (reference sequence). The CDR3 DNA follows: TGTGCCAGCAGCCCTTTCTTAGCGGGGGGGCGGTACAATGAGCAGTTCTTC. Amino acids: CASSPFLAGGRYNEQFF.